This T cell receptor (beta chain) was retrieved from a study of cytomegalovirus exposure and HLA in healthy donors. Study-wide points: In an earlier analysis, about 87% or about 30%: the productive usage of most TCR beta V segments.

Turning to this clone: The antigen remains undetermined.

Germline V lookup: CDR1 LNHDA, CDR2 SQIVND (reference sequence). The CDR3 loop spans 12 amino acids. V lost 6 bases and J lost 10, with 15 bases in between. PCR used 60 Vbeta primers and 13 Jbeta primers. Here immunoSEQ multiplex PCR was the method, and the copy in TCRdb shows in-frame clones only, minus some. Found here are over 40,000 clones; the top ten clones hold about 2%. The chain recombines TRBV19 with TRBJ1-2, with D tentatively TRBD1 (6 bases). This TCR derives from a woman in her thirties or forties in good health and CMV-seronegative. The sample taken for sequencing was PBMCs. CDR3 region: CASRDTGRVYTF. The CDR3 DNA follows: TGTGCCAGTAGGGATACAGGGAGGGTCTACACCTTC. The full variable domain, its missing parts supplied by reference TRBV19 and TRBJ1-2, is DGGITQSPKYLFRKEGQNVTLSCEQNLNHDAMYWYRQDPGQGLRLIYYSQIVNDFQKGDIAEGYSVSREKKESFPLTVTSAQKNPTAFYLCASRDTGRVYTFGSGTRLTVV.